Below, 17 T cell receptor beta chains from the same sample are listed, as sequenced in a study of shared clonotypes between healthy human individuals. This table comes from immunoSEQ multiplex PCR, and its TCRdb copy is limited to in-frame clones, with some not included. The sample comprises 1.5 million to 1.9 million clones, 98% of which are singletons, and approximately 0.45% rests with the top ten. The sequenced material came from naive CD4+ T cells sorted from blood. Subset here: CD45RA+ positively selected. The receptors derive from a man aged 25 to 40 in good health.

The chain carries TRBV28 and TRBJ2-5; D not certain. This CDR3 spans 15 amino acids. CDR1 and CDR2 (germline): MDHEN, SYDVKM. With 7 bases removed from V and 5 bases from J, the gap between germline ends came to 20 bases. Here the CDR3 DNA reads TGTGCCAGCACCCCTATTGGACGTCAGGTGGAGACCCAGTACTTC. Amino acids: CASTPIGRQVETQYF.

The chain joins TRBV5-1 to TRBJ1-1; the D is unclear. Germline assignment: CDR1 SGHRS and CDR2 YFSETQ. V lost 4 bases to trimming and J lost 0 bases, with 7 bases between them. This CDR3 is 13 amino acids long. The CDR3 sequence: CASSMDLNTEAFF. DNA of the CDR3: TGCGCCAGCAGCATGGACCTGAACACTGAAGCTTTCTTT.

This clone has only one observation. Different DNA sequences within this sample yield the same CDR3. The chain has TRBV7-9 and TRBJ2-5, with D perhaps given as TRBD1 or TRBD2 (6 bases each). Trimming cost V 0 bases and J 4 bases, with 9 bases left between them. Per germline, CDR1 SEHNR and CDR2 FQNEAQ (reference sequence). CDR3 length: 14 amino acids. In DNA, the CDR3 is TGTGCCAGCAGCTTAGCAGGGGGAGGAGAGACCCAGTACTTC. This codes for CASSLAGGGETQYF.

The chain joins TRBV28 to TRBJ2-7, with 15 bases identical to TRBD2. Germline V gene lookup returns CDR1 MDHEN and CDR2 SYDVKM. The CDR3 loop spans 15 amino acids. V gave up 6 bases and J gave up 3 bases; unmatched junction bases: 3. The CDR3 DNA sequence: TGTGCCAGCAGACGGACTAGCGGGAGGGACTACGAGCAGTACTTC. This codes for CASRRTSGRDYEQYF.

This clone appeared a single time. The CDR3 spells CASSLGNYEQYF. CDR3 nucleotide sequence: TGTGCCAGCAGCCTTGGGAACTACGAGCAGTACTTC. V usage is TRBV11-3 and J usage is TRBJ2-7; no reliable D call. The CDR3 loop spans 12 amino acids. V was trimmed by 5 bases and J by 3 bases, leaving 8 bases between them. Germline CDR1 reads SGHNT; CDR2 reads YENEEA. The variable domain in full, with the rest retrieved from reference TRBV11-3 and TRBJ2-7, is EAGVVQSPRYKIIEKKQPVAFWCNPISGHNTLYWYLQNLGQGPELLIRYENEEAVDDSQLPKDRFSAERLKGVDSTLKIQPAELGDSAVYLCASSLGNYEQYFGPGTRLTVT.

As for this clone: At the DNA level, this CDR3 is encoded by other sequences in the same sample as well. The chain couples TRBV9 to TRBJ2-2; D remains ambiguous. There are 15 residues in the CDR3. V lost 0 bases and J 4 bases, leaving 10 bases between the germline ends. The germline V gene has CDR1 SGDLS and CDR2 YYNGEE. DNA for the CDR3: TGTGCCAGCAGCGTAGGGGGATCGGGCACCGGGGAGCTGTTTTTT. Translating gives CASSVGGSGTGELFF.

The chain is built from TRBV11-3 and TRBJ2-1; 7 bases match TRBD1. The germline CDR1 and CDR2 sequences are SGHNT and YENEEA. Unmatched junction bases numbered 6, after V lost 5 bases and J lost 5 bases. The CDR3 loop spans 14 amino acids. The CDR3 bases are TGTGCCAGCAGCCCGAGGGACAGCCACAATGAGCAGTTCTTC. It translates to CASSPRDSHNEQFF.

The V and J genes are TRBV5-5 and TRBJ2-7; 7 bases agree with TRBD1. CDR1 is SGHKS and CDR2 is YYEKEE in the germline V gene (reference sequence). The CDR3 sequence is 19 residues long. The V and J ends lost 4 bases and 2 bases, in that order; junction bases with no gene match: 21. CDR3 region: CASSRIIHPSGGITYEQYF. In DNA form, the CDR3 reads TGTGCCAGCAGCCGCATCATTCATCCCTCAGGGGGAATCACCTACGAGCAGTACTTC.

The chain recombines TRBV18 with TRBJ1-2; D is perhaps TRBD1 (6 bases). The CDR3 consists of 14 residues. Trimming left V 6 bases short and J 7 bases short, with 18 bases between. Germline CDR1 KGHSH, CDR2 LQKENI. For the CDR3, the DNA is TGTGCCAGCTCCACAGGGTTGGGGGATCCTGGCTACACCTTC. Residues: CASSTGLGDPGYTF.

The V gene is TRBV2, the J gene TRBJ2-5; either TRBD1 or TRBD2 may supply D (6 bases each). Germline CDR1 and CDR2: SNHLY and FYNNEI. V shed 1 base and J shed 2 bases, with 17 bases lying between them. This CDR3 is built from 17 residues. DNA for the CDR3: TGTGCCAGCAGTGAAGACGCGGGAAGGCAGGGGCAAGAGACCCAGTACTTC. Protein: CASSEDAGRQGQETQYF.

V and J are TRBV11-2 and TRBJ2-7; 11 nucleotides line up with TRBD2. Germline V lookup: CDR1 SGHAT, CDR2 FQNNGV. The junction had 14 bases not matched to a gene; V was cut back by 3 bases and J by 4 bases. The CDR3 contains 18 residues. CDR3: CASSFPAKTSGRLYEQYF. Here the CDR3 DNA reads TGTGCCAGCAGCTTTCCCGCTAAAACTAGCGGGAGATTGTACGAGCAGTACTTC.

The rearrangement joins TRBV9 to TRBJ2-1; the D gene is possibly TRBD2 (7 bases). The CDR3 spans 16 residues. CDR1 and CDR2 (germline): SGDLS, YYNGEE. The V end was cut by 0 bases, the J end by 12 bases, with 22 bases between. CDR3 amino acids: CASSVDGFGSGGGQFF. Written as DNA, the CDR3 is TGTGCCAGCAGCGTAGACGGGTTCGGCTCGGGGGGCGGGCAGTTCTTC.

V is TRBV5-1 and J is TRBJ2-7; TRBD1 is a possible D gene (5 bases). There are 14 residues in the CDR3. The germline V and J ends were trimmed by 0 bases and 3 bases, with 10 bases remaining between them. Germline CDR1 reads SGHRS; CDR2 reads YFSETQ. The CDR3 here is CASSLEIRVYEQYF. The DNA of the CDR3 is TGCGCCAGCAGCTTGGAGATCAGGGTCTACGAGCAGTACTTC.

The V gene is TRBV29-1, the J gene TRBJ2-3; D may match TRBD1 or TRBD2 (5 bases each). CDR3 length: 16 residues. CDR1 and CDR2 from the germline V gene are SQVTM and ANQGSEA. With 1 base removed from V and 1 base from J, the gap between germline ends came to 15 bases. CDR3 sequence reads: CSVEGTVMGGTDTQYF. The CDR3 DNA is TGCAGCGTTGAAGGAACAGTCATGGGGGGCACAGATACGCAGTATTTT.

For this clone: Additional DNA sequences in this sample encode the identical CDR3. The chain combines TRBV6-6 with TRBJ1-5; D is undetermined. The V end lost 2 bases, the J end lost 2 bases, and 10 bases lay between the germline ends. Germline V gene sequence: CDR1 MNHNY, CDR2 SVGAGI (reference sequence). The CDR3 covers 15 residues. The CDR3 loop is CASSYGSGGNQPQHF. CDR3 DNA: TGTGCCAGCAGTTACGGGAGCGGGGGCAATCAGCCCCAGCATTTT.

The chain recombines TRBV7-9 with TRBJ2-1; TRBD2 aligns across 11 bases. Unmatched junction bases numbered 7, after V lost 4 bases and J lost 2 bases. The CDR3 is 17 residues long. Germline lookup yields CDR1 SEHNR and CDR2 FQNEAQ (reference sequence). The CDR3 coding sequence is TGTGCCAGCAGCTGGGGGGGACTAGCGGATACCTACAATGAGCAGTTCTTC. It translates to CASSWGGLADTYNEQFF.

This chain connects TRBV29-1 to TRBJ2-2, with D hard to call. The germline V gene encodes CDR1 SQVTM and CDR2 ANQGSEA. Trimming cost V 2 bases and J 7 bases, with 8 bases left between them. This CDR3 contains 12 residues. The CDR3 bases are TGCAGCGTTGAAACTAACTTCGGGGAGCTGTTTTTT. The encoded protein is CSVETNFGELFF.